These 18 T cell receptor beta chains were sequenced from one sample in a study of identical twins. TCRdb reprocessed the 5' RACE reads via MiXCR and lists one record per CDR3 protein. The data hold some 1,600,000 distinct CDR3 sequences, with less than 40% observed a single time. Sequenced sample: cord blood. Receptors were obtained from a newborn girl in good health.

The chain recombines TRBV27 with TRBJ2-1; D remains unclear. CDR3 size: 13 residues. V was trimmed by 3 bases and J by 4 bases, leaving 7 bases between them. Germline values: CDR1 MNHEY, CDR2 SMNVEV (reference sequence). The CDR3 loop is CASSFKSYNEQFF. DNA for the CDR3: TGTGCCAGCAGTTTCAAGTCATACAATGAGCAGTTCTTC.

This chain links TRBV10-3 with TRBJ1-1; D remains ambiguous. Germline loops: CDR1 ENHRY, CDR2 SYGVKD. The CDR3 length is 13 residues. Trimming took 2 bases from V and 5 from J, leaving 9 bases between them. The CDR3 coding sequence is TGTGCCATCAGTGAGCTCGAGGTTACTGAAGCTTTCTTT. It is translated as CAISELEVTEAFF.

The J gene is TRBJ2-4, the V gene TRBV11-2, with TRBD2 identical over 8 bases. Germline CDR1 is SGHAT and CDR2 is FQNNGV. Trimming removed 6 bases from V and 0 bases from J; junction bases left unmatched: 13. The CDR3 loop spans 18 amino acids. CDR3 region: CASRALRGGNLAKNIQYF. Written as DNA, the CDR3 is TGTGCCAGCAGAGCTCTCCGGGGGGGAAACCTAGCCAAAAACATTCAGTACTTC.

The J gene is TRBJ2-7, the V gene TRBV6-5, with 10 bases that match TRBD1. V was pared by 5 bases and J by 7 bases, with 14 bases of the junction left unmatched. The CDR3 is made up of 16 amino acids. Germline V gene data show CDR1 as MNHEY and CDR2 as SVGAGI. CDR3 protein: CASSQPGQGTDNEQYF. The CDR3 bases are TGTGCCAGCAGTCAACCGGGACAGGGGACCGACAATGAGCAGTACTTC.

This clonotype was counted ten times or more. The CDR3 DNA is TGTGCCAGCAGCTCCATGGGTGAGCAGTTCTTC. The encoded protein is CASSSMGEQFF. This chain connects TRBV12-3 or TRBV12-4 to TRBJ2-1; D remains unclear. The CDR3 covers 11 residues. V was trimmed by 6 bases and J by 9 bases, leaving 9 bases between them.

The chain combines TRBV4-1 with TRBJ2-3; TRBD2 aligns across 11 bases. V shed 2 bases, J shed 2 bases, and the junction held 3 bases outside the gene matches. Germline V lookup: CDR1 MGHRA, CDR2 YSYEKL. The CDR3 loop spans 16 amino acids. The CDR3 is CASSQKGLAVTDTQYF. CDR3 nucleotide sequence: TGCGCCAGCAGCCAAAAGGGACTAGCGGTCACAGATACGCAGTATTTT.

V gene TRBV2 combines with J gene TRBJ2-7; 13 nucleotides align to TRBD2. V dropped 8 bases and J dropped 0; count of bases not matched to a gene: 7. CDR1 is SNHLY, CDR2 FYNNEI, per germline. CDR3 length equals 16 residues. CDR3 sequence reads: CASGTSGTLISYEQYF. CDR3 coding DNA: TGTGCCAGCGGGACTAGCGGGACTCTCATCTCCTACGAGCAGTACTTC.

This clonotype was counted a few times. The V and J genes are TRBV29-1 and TRBJ2-7; 10 bases map to TRBD2. The CDR3 covers 12 residues. Germline values: CDR1 SQVTM, CDR2 ANQGSEA. V shed 7 bases, J shed 7 bases, and the junction held 7 bases outside the gene matches. The DNA for the CDR3 is TGCAGCGCCTTAGCGGGAGGTAGTGAGCAGTACTTC. Protein sequence: CSALAGGSEQYF.

The chain combines TRBV7-9 with TRBJ2-1; no clear D gene. The CDR3 has 14 residues. Per the germline V gene, CDR1 is SEHNR and CDR2 is FQNEAQ (reference sequence). Trimming cost V 6 bases and J 2 bases, with 11 bases left between them. The CDR3 region is CASRVSSTYNEQFF. The CDR3, as DNA: TGTGCCAGCAGAGTAAGTTCCACCTACAATGAGCAGTTCTTC.

The chain joins TRBV20-1 to TRBJ2-3; D not certain. The CDR3 sequence is 13 residues long. Germline-derived CDR1 and CDR2 are DFQATT and SNEGSKA (reference sequence). V lost 3 bases, J lost 2 bases, and 9 bases lay in between. CDR3 sequence: CSASTLVTDTQYF. DNA of the CDR3: TGCAGTGCTAGTACTCTAGTCACAGATACGCAGTATTTT.

This clonotype occurred a few times. The chain is built from TRBV20-1 and TRBJ2-1, with 7 bases aligning to TRBD1. The CDR3 sequence is 14 residues long. Unmatched junction bases numbered 11, after V lost 7 bases and J lost 5 bases. The germline V gene has CDR1 DFQATT and CDR2 SNEGSKA (reference sequence). The CDR3 spells CSVFGSGGNNEQFF. Written as DNA, the CDR3 is TGCAGTGTTTTCGGGTCAGGGGGAAACAATGAGCAGTTCTTC.

To note about this clonotype: A much more abundant neighbour one base away suggests this may be a read error. The chain's CDR3 is CSAEGLHWQGDEQYF. The CDR3 DNA is TGCAGCGCCGAAGGGCTACATTGGCAGGGCGATGAGCAGTACTTC. The genes are TRBV29-1 and TRBJ2-5, with D possibly TRBD1 on 5 matching bases. The V gene lost 7 bases and the J gene lost 11 bases, with 29 bases spanning the gap. The CDR3 spans 15 residues. Germline values: CDR1 SQVTM, CDR2 ANQGSEA.

The chain combines TRBV7-9 with TRBJ2-5; 10 positions match TRBD2. V lost 1 base and J lost 0; bases outside the gene matches: 5. The CDR3 length is 17 residues. Germline V CDR1 and CDR2: SEHNR, FQNEAQ (reference sequence). In nucleotides, the CDR3 is TGTGCCAGCAGCTTAGGGACTAGCGGACTCCACCAAGAGACCCAGTACTTC. Its protein is CASSLGTSGLHQETQYF.

This clonotype was seen just once. This sequence joins TRBV4-1 and TRBJ2-7; D is possibly TRBD1 or TRBD2 (5 bases each). Germline V gives CDR1 MGHRA, CDR2 YSYEKL. V lost 3 bases to trimming and J lost 3 bases, with 12 bases between them. The CDR3 covers 14 residues. The chain's CDR3 is CASSQAMGVYEQYF. The CDR3 DNA reads as TGCGCCAGCAGCCAGGCCATGGGGGTCTACGAGCAGTACTTC.

V gene TRBV21-1 combines with J gene TRBJ1-4. TRBV21-1 is designated a pseudogene. The CDR3 is made up of 14 amino acids. CDR3 coding DNA: TGTGCCAGCAGCAAAACCACACCTAATGAAAAACTGTTTTTT. Protein product: CASSKTTPNEKLFF.

CDR3 nucleotides: TGTGCCAGCAGCAGTACTAGCGGGGGGACCCTAGCCAAAAACATTCAGTACTTC. Its protein is CASSSTSGGTLAKNIQYF. This chain links TRBV21-1 with TRBJ2-4; the D segment call TRBD2 is taken from the table without a DNA check. TRBV21-1 is a documented pseudogene. The CDR3 extends over 18 amino acids.

This chain links TRBV3-1 with TRBJ2-3; D remains unclear. The V gene lost 1 base and the J gene lost 6 bases, with 11 bases spanning the gap. The CDR3 runs 14 residues. Germline loops: CDR1 LGHDT, CDR2 YNNKEL (reference sequence). CDR3 bases: TGTGCCAGCAGCCAAGTTGGTCATTTGGATACGCAGTATTTT. It is translated as CASSQVGHLDTQYF.

This clonotype was observed a few times. The chain employs TRBV12-5 and TRBJ2-3, with 10 nucleotides matching TRBD2. There are 16 residues in the CDR3. Germline lookup yields CDR1 LGHNT and CDR2 FRNRAP. After removal of 5 bases from V and 4 bases from J, the junction contained 9 bases not matched to a gene. The chain's CDR3 is CASGPGELAGPDTQYF. CDR3 in DNA: TGTGCTAGTGGTCCCGGGGAACTAGCGGGACCAGATACGCAGTATTTT.